The 10 T cell receptor beta chains below come from one sample, sequenced in a study of T cell responses to AZD1222 COVID-19 vaccine. The data were produced by immunoSEQ multiplex PCR, yet TCRdb's version contains in-frame clones alone and is incomplete. The table has some 200,000 clones, around 90% seen once; the top ten hold approximately 0.97%. The material was peripheral blood, obtained on day 0 of AZD1222 vaccination. These receptors all stem from an adult in good health.

The chain combines TRBV20-1 with TRBJ2-7; possible D gene TRBD1, 5 bases. Germline values: CDR1 DFQATT, CDR2 SNEGSKA (reference sequence). There are 15 residues in the CDR3. V lost 3 bases and J 0 bases, leaving 15 bases between the germline ends. CDR3 sequence (DNA): TGCAGTGCTAGTTCTGGGATGGACATCTCCTACGAGCAGTACTTC. This gives the protein CSASSGMDISYEQYF.

This chain connects TRBV5-6 to TRBJ1-1, with D hard to call. V lost 4 bases to trimming and J lost 3 bases, with 22 bases between them. CDR1 SGHDT and CDR2 YYEEEE come from the germline V gene. The CDR3 is 17 residues long. The chain's CDR3 is CASSAYSAVSGYTEAFF. CDR3 sequence (DNA): TGTGCCAGCAGCGCATACTCGGCCGTCTCGGGGTACACTGAAGCTTTCTTT.

The rearrangement joins TRBV10-2 to TRBJ1-5, with TRBD1 identical over 7 bases. The V segment lost 5 bases and the J segment 4 bases; nucleotides outside the gene matches: 8. Germline loops: CDR1 WSHSY, CDR2 SAAADI. This CDR3 comprises 15 residues. CDR3 sequence: CASSPWDSPNQPQHF. The CDR3 bases are TGCGCCAGCAGTCCCTGGGACAGCCCAAATCAGCCCCAGCATTTT.

The chain employs TRBV11-1 and TRBJ2-7; D unclear. This CDR3 is 14 amino acids long. The germline gives CDR1 SGHAT, CDR2 FQDESV (reference sequence). The germline V and J ends were trimmed by 1 base and 3 bases, with 10 bases remaining between them. CDR3 nucleotide sequence: TGTGCCAGCAGCTTAGACAGCCAACTCTACGAGCAGTACTTC. Residues: CASSLDSQLYEQYF.

This clone was observed a single time. The identical CDR3 is also encoded by other nucleotide sequences in the sample. The chain combines TRBV19 with TRBJ1-1; D might be TRBD1 (6 bases). From germline, CDR1 is LNHDA and CDR2 SQIVND (reference sequence). V was shortened by 3 bases and J by 5 bases, with 16 bases between the two germline ends. The CDR3 has 15 amino acids. The CDR3 bases are TGTGCCAGTAGTATCGTCGCAGGGGTGGATACTGAAGCTTTCTTT. Translating it yields CASSIVAGVDTEAFF.

This clone has more than one count but fewer than ten. The V gene is TRBV6-2 or TRBV6-3, the J gene TRBJ1-6; D call uncertain. The CDR3 has 13 residues. CDR1 and CDR2 (germline): MNHEY, SVGEGT. V gave up 8 bases and J gave up 9 bases, with 14 bases separating them. CDR3: CASGRLEGSPLHF. The CDR3 bases are TGTGCCAGCGGCCGCCTAGAGGGTTCACCCCTCCACTTT.

The chain uses TRBV11-2 and TRBJ2-1, with TRBD2 matching over 12 bases. There are 16 residues in the CDR3. Trimming at V came to 5 bases and at J to 5 bases, leaving 7 bases not matched to a gene. Per germline, CDR1 SGHAT and CDR2 FQNNGV. The CDR3 DNA follows: TGTGCCAGCAGCCACCAACTAGCGGGAGGACACAATGAGCAGTTCTTC. Translating gives CASSHQLAGGHNEQFF.

The J gene is TRBJ2-7, the V gene TRBV28, with 11 bases identical to TRBD2. CDR1 is MDHEN, CDR2 SYDVKM, per germline. The CDR3 length is 16 residues. V dropped 7 bases and J dropped 2; count of bases not matched to a gene: 10. This CDR3 reads CASTLQTSGAPYEQYF. The CDR3 DNA follows: TGTGCCAGCACTCTACAGACTAGCGGGGCCCCCTACGAGCAGTACTTC.

J is TRBJ2-1 and V is TRBV12-3 or TRBV12-4; D not certain. The CDR3 spans 13 residues. Between the trimmed V and J ends, which lost 3 bases and 8 bases, there was a span of 11 bases. DNA for the CDR3: TGTGCCAGCAGTTTCCGCTACTCAGATGAGCAGTTCTTC. Translating gives CASSFRYSDEQFF.

The chain links TRBV10-3 to TRBJ1-2; the D gene is possibly TRBD1 (5 bases). Deletions cut 3 bases from V and 7 bases from J, with 12 bases between. The CDR3 runs 13 residues. Germline V gives CDR1 ENHRY, CDR2 SYGVKD. The CDR3 here is CAISDGTASGYTF. Here the CDR3 DNA reads TGTGCCATCAGTGACGGGACGGCTAGTGGCTACACCTTC.